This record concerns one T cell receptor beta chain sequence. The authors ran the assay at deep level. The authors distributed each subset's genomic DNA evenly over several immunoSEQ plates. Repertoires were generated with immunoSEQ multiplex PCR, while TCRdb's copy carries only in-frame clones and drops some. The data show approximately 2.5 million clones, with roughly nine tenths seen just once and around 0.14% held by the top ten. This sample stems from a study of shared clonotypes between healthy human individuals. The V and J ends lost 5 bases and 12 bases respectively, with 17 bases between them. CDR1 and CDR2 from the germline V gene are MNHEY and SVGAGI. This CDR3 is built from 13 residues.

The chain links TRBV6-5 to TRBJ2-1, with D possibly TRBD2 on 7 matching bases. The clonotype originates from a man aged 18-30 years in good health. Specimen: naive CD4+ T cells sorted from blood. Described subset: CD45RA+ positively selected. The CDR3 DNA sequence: TGTGCCAGCAGTCTAAGCGGGGAGGGGGTGCAGTTCTTC. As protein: CASSLSGEGVQFF.